Listed here are 26 T cell receptor beta chains from one sample, sequenced in a study of glioma-infiltrating T cells. Amplification of TCR alpha and beta CDR3 regions from RNA used iRepertoire nested multiplex PCR. TCRdb re-called the multiplex PCR reads through MiXCR, storing one row per CDR3 protein. The sample has about 93,000 distinct CDR3 sequences; approximately 39% are singletons. The sample was glioma tissue, nonneoplastic brain tissue, or PBMCs (not recorded which). The receptors shown here come from a human donor with low-grade glioma or glioblastoma, undergoing nonglioma brain surgery, or in good health (not recorded which).

As regards this clonotype: This may arise from a read error, as a much more abundant clone is one base away. The rearrangement links TRBV29-1 to TRBJ2-2; no reliable D call. The germline CDR1 and CDR2 sequences are SQVTM and ANQGSEA. V lost 4 bases to trimming and J lost 4 bases, with 13 bases between them. The CDR3 sequence is 14 residues long. Here the CDR3 reads CSVGHGPGTGELFF. The CDR3 DNA sequence: TGCAGCGTTGGACACGGCCCTGGCACCGGGGAGCTGTTTTTT.

Concerning this clonotype: A read error may explain this, as a much larger clone is one base away. This chain uses TRBV12-3 or TRBV12-4 with TRBJ2-1; 13 bases are shared with TRBD2. V lost 5 bases, J lost 9 bases, and 4 bases stayed unmatched. This CDR3 is built from 14 residues. The DNA of the CDR3 is TGTGCCAGCAGTATACTAGCGGGAGGGGGTGAGCAGTTCTTC. Residues: CASSILAGGGEQFF.

This clonotype was counted many times. The V and J genes are TRBV29-1 and TRBJ1-2; D gene unclear. The CDR3 extends over 12 amino acids. Germline V lookup: CDR1 SQVTM, CDR2 ANQGSEA. V lost 3 bases and J lost 4, with 9 bases in between. This chain's CDR3 is CSVDGRTYGYTF. CDR3 DNA sequence: TGCAGCGTTGACGGCCGGACCTATGGCTACACCTTC.

This chain uses TRBV6-6 with TRBJ2-1; a weak D match, TRBD1 (6 bases). The CDR3 extends over 16 amino acids. The V end lost 6 bases, the J end lost 0 bases, and 15 bases lay between the germline ends. CDR1 is MNHNY, CDR2 SVGAGI, per germline (reference sequence). CDR3 protein: CASRPVGTISYNEQFF. CDR3 nucleotide sequence: TGTGCCAGCAGACCGGTGGGGACAATCTCCTACAATGAGCAGTTCTTC.

The CDR3 protein is CASSPWTGIYEQYF. The CDR3 coding sequence is TGTGCCAGTAGTCCCTGGACAGGGATCTACGAGCAGTACTTC. This sequence joins TRBV19 and TRBJ2-7; 8 bases line up with TRBD1. Trimming at V came to 5 bases and at J to 3 bases, leaving 6 bases not matched to a gene. Germline values: CDR1 LNHDA, CDR2 SQIVND (reference sequence). The CDR3 runs 14 residues.

This clonotype was seen ten or more times. This chain joins TRBV20-1 and TRBJ1-1; D ambiguous. The germline V gene has CDR1 DFQATT and CDR2 SNEGSKA (reference sequence). The germline V and J ends were trimmed by 5 bases and 1 base, with 17 bases remaining between them. CDR3 size: 15 residues. This CDR3 is CSALNSRVGNTEAFF. The CDR3 nucleotides read TGCAGTGCTCTTAATAGCCGGGTTGGGAACACTGAAGCTTTCTTT.

In this sample, this clonotype turned up many times. The chain is built from TRBV6-2 or TRBV6-3 and TRBJ2-7, with D perhaps matching TRBD2 (5 bases). The CDR3 spans 13 residues. CDR1 is MNHEY, CDR2 SVGEGT, per germline. With 0 bases removed from V and 6 bases from J, the gap between germline ends came to 9 bases. This CDR3 reads CASSYSEGLEQYF. The DNA of the CDR3 is TGTGCCAGCAGTTACTCAGAGGGTCTCGAGCAGTACTTC.

This clonotype has at least ten counts. The V call is TRBV7-9, the J call TRBJ1-2, with 10 bases aligning to TRBD1. Trimming cost V 5 bases and J 5 bases; bases outside gene matches: 8. The CDR3 spans 15 residues. Germline CDR1 reads SEHNR; CDR2 reads FQNEAQ (reference sequence). The CDR3 coding sequence is TGTGCCAGCAGCCTCCCCCAGGACAGGGGGTATGGCTACACCTTC. The encoded protein is CASSLPQDRGYGYTF. Complete variable domain (other parts from reference TRBV7-9 and TRBJ1-2): DTGVSQNPRHKITKRGQNVTFRCDPISEHNRLYWYRQTLGQGPEFLTYFQNEAQLEKSRLLSDRFSAERPKGSFSTLEIQRTEQGDSAMYLCASSLPQDRGYGYTFGSGTRLTVV.

This clonotype was counted at least ten times. This chain connects TRBV5-1 to TRBJ1-1, with no clear D. Germline-derived CDR1 and CDR2 are SGHRS and YFSETQ. V was trimmed by 7 bases and J by 1 base, leaving 14 bases between them. The CDR3 consists of 14 residues. This CDR3 reads CASQTGRTNTEAFF. DNA of the CDR3: TGCGCCAGCCAAACCGGACGGACGAACACTGAAGCTTTCTTT.

Regarding this clonotype: Given a much more abundant clone one base away, this may be a read error. This chain joins TRBV19 and TRBJ2-5, with 7 bases matching TRBD2. This CDR3 has 14 residues. Germline CDR1 and CDR2: LNHDA and SQIVND (reference sequence). The CDR3 DNA sequence: TGTGCCAGTAGTAGGACTAGGAGGGAAGAGACCCGGTACTTC. Translating gives CASSRTRREETRYF. The variable domain in full, completed from reference TRBV19 and TRBJ2-5, reads DGGITQSPKYLFRKEGQNVTLSCEQNLNHDAMYWYRQDPGQGLRLIYYSQIVNDFQKGDIAEGYSVSREKKESFPLTVTSAQKNPTAFYLCASSRTRREETRYFGPGTRLLVL.

This clonotype was observed at least ten times. The chain joins TRBV18 to TRBJ2-3; possibly TRBD1 or TRBD2 for D (5 bases each). Germline V gene sequence: CDR1 KGHSH, CDR2 LQKENI. Trimming cost V 2 bases and J 0 bases, with 15 bases left between them. The CDR3 loop spans 17 amino acids. CDR3 amino acids: CASSPAEGYTSTDTQYF. DNA of the CDR3: TGTGCCAGCTCACCAGCCGAGGGGTACACGAGCACAGATACGCAGTATTTT.

The rearrangement joins TRBV27 to TRBJ1-5; tentatively, D is TRBD1 (6 bases). Deletions cut 3 bases from V and 6 bases from J, with 18 bases between. CDR1 is MNHEY and CDR2 is SMNVEV in the germline V gene (reference sequence). CDR3 length equals 16 residues. CDR3 region: CASSFSGTWSVQPQHF. The DNA of the CDR3 is TGTGCCAGCAGTTTCTCCGGGACATGGAGTGTTCAGCCCCAGCATTTT.

This chain links TRBV6-5 with TRBJ1-1, with unresolved D. The ends were cut back, 6 bases at V and 11 bases at J, with 13 bases in the middle. The CDR3 loop spans 11 amino acids. The germline CDR1 and CDR2 sequences are MNHEY and SVGAGI. The CDR3 sequence is CASRHAPAAFF. In DNA, the CDR3 is TGTGCCAGCAGACATGCCCCTGCTGCTTTCTTT.

This clonotype was detected ten times or more. The chain couples TRBV7-9 to TRBJ2-7; 9 bases fit TRBD2. The CDR3 is made up of 14 amino acids. Germline V gene sequence: CDR1 SEHNR, CDR2 FQNEAQ (reference sequence). V lost 4 bases and J lost 7; bases outside the gene matches: 8. The CDR3 loop reads CASSSIAGEGEQYF. CDR3 coding DNA: TGTGCCAGCAGCTCGATAGCGGGAGAGGGGGAGCAGTACTTC.

Ten or more counts support this clonotype. The chain has TRBV6-2 or TRBV6-3 and TRBJ1-1; possibly TRBD1 for D (5 bases). The germline V gene encodes CDR1 MNHEY and CDR2 SVGEGT. V lost 6 bases, J lost 11 bases, and 13 bases lay in between. The CDR3 runs 11 residues. The CDR3 loop is CASRQALAAFF. The CDR3 coding sequence is TGTGCCAGCAGACAGGCCCTTGCTGCTTTCTTT.

This clonotype occurred many times. This chain connects TRBV19 to TRBJ2-2, with 8 bases lining up with TRBD2. Germline CDR1 is LNHDA and CDR2 is SQIVND (reference sequence). The junction had 8 bases not matched to a gene; V was cut back by 7 bases and J by 4 bases. CDR3 length: 15 amino acids. The CDR3 region has the DNA TGTGCCAGTACACCCGGGACTAGAGGCACCGGGGAGCTGTTTTTT. This gives the protein CASTPGTRGTGELFF.

Regarding this clonotype: This clone may be a read error of a much larger clone one base away. The J gene is TRBJ2-3, the V gene TRBV5-1; TRBD1 might be the D (6 bases). Trimming stripped 4 bases from V and 2 bases from J, with 23 bases between. The CDR3 loop spans 18 amino acids. CDR1 is SGHRS, CDR2 YFSETQ, per germline. The CDR3 DNA follows: TGCGCCAGCAGCCCCAACGGCGCGAGGACAGTCCACACAGATACGCAGTATTTT. It codes for CASSPNGARTVHTDTQYF.

Comment on this clonotype: The CDR3 carries no conserved terminal phenylalanine or tryptophan, so it likely arises from a read error. The V gene is TRBV7-9, the J gene TRBJ1-1; 8 nucleotides line up with TRBD1. Trimming took 5 bases from V and 2 from J; bases not matched to a gene: 7. The CDR3 loop spans 15 amino acids. Germline loops: CDR1 SEHNR, CDR2 FQNEAQ (reference sequence). CDR3 in DNA: TGTGCCAGCAGCACCACGGACAGGGACAACACTGAAGCTTTCATT. It is translated as CASSTTDRDNTEAFI.

In this sample, this clonotype turned up many times. This chain connects TRBV4-1 to TRBJ2-3; possible D gene TRBD2, 5 bases. The germline CDR1 and CDR2 sequences are MGHRA and YSYEKL. This CDR3 contains 14 residues. V dropped 3 bases and J dropped 1 base, with 8 bases sitting between them. This CDR3 is CASSHLAGTDTQYF. DNA for the CDR3: TGCGCCAGCAGCCATCTAGCCGGCACAGATACGCAGTATTTT.

This clonotype showed up many times. The genes are TRBV20-1 and TRBJ2-3; perhaps D is TRBD1 or TRBD2 (6 bases each). This CDR3 contains 15 residues. V lost 5 bases and J 2 bases, leaving 17 bases between the germline ends. Germline loops: CDR1 DFQATT, CDR2 SNEGSKA (reference sequence). This CDR3 is CSASPQGRFTDTQYF. As DNA, the CDR3 is TGCAGTGCTTCACCTCAGGGGAGGTTCACAGATACGCAGTATTTT.

With respect to this clonotype: Germline is not matched at one junction end, which may reflect a read error. The chain carries TRBV4-3 and TRBJ2-3, with 8 bases fitting TRBD2. The J call may be in error: the DNA end matches TRBJ2-5 better. The CDR3 is 18 amino acids. The germline CDR1 and CDR2 sequences are LGHNA and YSLEER. CDR3 DNA: TGCGCCAGCGGCCAAGATGTGACTAGCGTGGGCCTCGGGGAGACCCAGTACTTC. It specifies CASGQDVTSVGLGETQYF.

A note on this clonotype: One junction end does not reproduce the germline sequence, and a read error may be involved. The V call is TRBV12-3 or TRBV12-4, the J call TRBJ2-3; 8 nucleotides match TRBD2. The CDR3 totals 13 residues. The CDR3 spells CASSPTGGGTQYF. The CDR3 coding sequence is TGTGCGAGCAGTCCGACGGGGGGGGGTACGCAGTATTTT.

In this sample, this clonotype turned up many times. This chain uses TRBV24-1 with TRBJ2-4, with 7 positions matching TRBD1. The V gene's germline CDR1 is KGHDR and CDR2 SFDVKD. This CDR3 spans 15 amino acids. The V gene end was trimmed by 4 bases and the J gene end by 6 bases; junction bases not matched to a gene: 8. CDR3 region: CATSDPRDRINIQYF. The CDR3 coding sequence is TGTGCCACCAGTGACCCGAGGGACAGAATAAACATTCAGTACTTC.

This clonotype was seen many times. The rearrangement joins TRBV19 to TRBJ2-7; a possible D gene is TRBD2 (5 bases). V was trimmed by 4 bases and J by 5 bases, leaving 15 bases between them. The germline CDR1 and CDR2 sequences are LNHDA and SQIVND (reference sequence). CDR3 length equals 14 residues. The CDR3 nucleotides are TGTGCCAGTAGTAAACGAACGGGAATGGACGAGCAGTACTTC. This encodes CASSKRTGMDEQYF.

V gene TRBV18 combines with J gene TRBJ2-7; weak D call: TRBD1 (5 bases). The CDR3 is made up of 14 amino acids. Per the germline V gene, CDR1 is KGHSH and CDR2 is LQKENI. The CDR3 sequence: CANSPPDTPYEQYF. The CDR3 coding sequence is TGTGCAAACTCACCACCGGACACTCCCTACGAGCAGTACTTC. Looking up the rest from reference TRBV18 and TRBJ2-7 gives the full variable domain: NAGVMQNPRHLVRRRGQEARLRCSPMKGHSHVYWYRQLPEEGLKFMVYLQKENIIDESGMPKERFSAEFPKEGPSILRIQQVVRGDSAAYFCANSPPDTPYEQYFGPGTRLTVT.

This clonotype was found many times. This chain uses TRBV4-3 with TRBJ1-1; TRBD1 agrees at 7 bases. The V and J ends lost 4 bases and 0 bases, in that order; junction bases with no gene match: 23. The V gene's germline CDR1 is LGHNA and CDR2 YSLEER. This CDR3 has 21 residues. CDR3: CASSPPYPGRGSFWVNTEAFF. DNA for the CDR3: TGCGCCAGCAGCCCTCCTTACCCCGGCAGGGGGTCATTCTGGGTGAACACTGAAGCTTTCTTT.